This T cell receptor (beta chain) originates from a study of blood T cells in healthy people across ages. Alongside a J-beta primer mix, a sample-barcoded 5' primer served in a second PCR lasting roughly 7 to 11 cycles. In TCRdb, the 5' RACE reads were re-called with MiXCR into one record per CDR3 protein. The sample lists hundreds of thousands of distinct CDR3 sequences, approximately 25% seen once, with more than 8% in the top ten. The table lists this clonotype with a few counts. Separately, the same data were catalogued under a study of T cells of mothers and their children.

The TCR originated in a boy between 10 and 17 years old in good health. Sequenced material: blood.

CDR3 region: CASSRQGIYNEQFF. In DNA, the CDR3 is TGTGCCAGCAGCCGACAGGGGATCTACAATGAGCAGTTCTTC. V usage is TRBV3-1 and J usage is TRBJ2-1; 8 nucleotides align to TRBD1. The CDR3 totals 14 residues. Germline V CDR1 and CDR2: LGHDT, YNNKEL (reference sequence). J was trimmed by 3 bases and V by 4 bases; bases with no gene match: 2.